The clone carrying this T cell receptor (beta chain) was picked up many times. The antigen is unknown. A universal primer site arose from template switching, and cDNA bore unique molecular identifiers. One entry per CDR3 protein, called by TCRdb with MiXCR from the 5' RACE reads. The table has 1.5 million or so distinct CDR3 sequences, about 32% seen once. This CDR3 is built from 16 residues. The germline V and J ends were trimmed by 0 bases and 2 bases, with 13 bases remaining between them. Germline loops: CDR1 LGHDT, CDR2 YNNKEL (reference sequence). The data belong to a study of identical twins. Findings of the study overall: There was an excess of low generation probability in the out-of-frame alpha sequences that twins shared.

The TCR was taken from a newborn girl in good health. The V call is TRBV3-1, the J call TRBJ2-5; D perhaps matches TRBD1 (6 bases). Sequencing was done on a sample of cord blood. The CDR3 bases are TGTGCCAGCAGCCAAGAATCTCTAGACAGGCAAGAGACCCAGTACTTC. Its protein product is CASSQESLDRQETQYF.